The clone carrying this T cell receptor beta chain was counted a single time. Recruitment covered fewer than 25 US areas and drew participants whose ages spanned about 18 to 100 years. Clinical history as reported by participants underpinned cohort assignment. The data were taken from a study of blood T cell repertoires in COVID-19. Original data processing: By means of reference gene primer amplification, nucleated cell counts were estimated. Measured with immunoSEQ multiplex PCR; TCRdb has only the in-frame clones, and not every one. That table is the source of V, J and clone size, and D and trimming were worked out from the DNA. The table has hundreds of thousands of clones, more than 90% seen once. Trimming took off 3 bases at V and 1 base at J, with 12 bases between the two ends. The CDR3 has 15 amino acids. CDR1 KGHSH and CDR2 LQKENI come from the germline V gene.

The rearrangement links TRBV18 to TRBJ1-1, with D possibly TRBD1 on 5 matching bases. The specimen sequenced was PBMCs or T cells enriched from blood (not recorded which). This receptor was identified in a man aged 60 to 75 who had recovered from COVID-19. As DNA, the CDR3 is TGTGCCAGCTCACCGGGCCAGGGCCAGAACACTGAAGCTTTCTTT. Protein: CASSPGQGQNTEAFF.